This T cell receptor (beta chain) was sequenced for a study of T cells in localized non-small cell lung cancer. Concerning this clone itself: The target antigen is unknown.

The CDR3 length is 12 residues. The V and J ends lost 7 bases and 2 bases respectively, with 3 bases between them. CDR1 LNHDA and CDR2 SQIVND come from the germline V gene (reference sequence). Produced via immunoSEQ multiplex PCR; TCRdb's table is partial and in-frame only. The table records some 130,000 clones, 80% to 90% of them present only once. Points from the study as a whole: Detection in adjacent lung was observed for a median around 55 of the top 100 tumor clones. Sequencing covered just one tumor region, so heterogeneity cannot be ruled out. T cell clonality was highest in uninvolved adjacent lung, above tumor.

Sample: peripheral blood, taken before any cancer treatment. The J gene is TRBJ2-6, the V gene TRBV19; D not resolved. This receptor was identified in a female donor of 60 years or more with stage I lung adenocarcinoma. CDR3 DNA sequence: TGTGCCAGTACTCCTGGGGCCAACGTCCTGACTTTC. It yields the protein CASTPGANVLTF. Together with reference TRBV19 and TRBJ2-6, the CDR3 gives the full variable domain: DGGITQSPKYLFRKEGQNVTLSCEQNLNHDAMYWYRQDPGQGLRLIYYSQIVNDFQKGDIAEGYSVSREKKESFPLTVTSAQKNPTAFYLCASTPGANVLTFGAGSRLTVL.